The 29 T cell receptor beta chains given below trace back to one sample, sequenced in a study of response to subunit inactivated influenza vaccine. TCRdb reprocessed the RT-PCR reads with MiXCR, giving one entry per CDR3 protein. The sample has about 580,000 distinct CDR3 sequences, 11% to 15% seen once. Sequencing was performed on PBMCs from blood, taken 12 days after vaccination. These receptors originate from a man over 45 who received an inactivated influenza vaccine.

J is TRBJ2-7 and V is TRBV20-1, with a possible D match to TRBD1 (6 bases). Germline loops: CDR1 DFQATT, CDR2 SNEGSKA (reference sequence). This CDR3 has 10 amino acids. CDR3 loop: CSVQGYEQYF. The CDR3 DNA reads as TGCAGCGTACAGGGCTACGAGCAGTACTTC.

The CDR3 bases are TGTGCCAGCAGGGCGGGACAGGGGAGAAACAATGAGCAGTTCTTC. It translates to CASRAGQGRNNEQFF. The rearrangement joins TRBV27 to TRBJ2-1, with 10 nucleotides matching TRBD1. The V segment lost 6 bases and the J segment 5 bases; nucleotides outside the gene matches: 7. The V gene's germline CDR1 is MNHEY and CDR2 SMNVEV (reference sequence). The CDR3 has 15 residues.

Only a few counts were recorded for this clonotype. The V gene is TRBV12-3 or TRBV12-4, the J gene TRBJ1-2; D uncertain. V was shortened by 8 bases and J by 5 bases, with 9 bases between the two germline ends. This CDR3 has 11 residues. CDR3 DNA: TGTGCCAGCGTGACAAATTATGGCTACACCTTC. Amino acids: CASVTNYGYTF.

This chain connects TRBV6-5 to TRBJ2-2; D gene uncertain. This CDR3 contains 15 residues. Per germline, CDR1 MNHEY and CDR2 SVGAGI. Trimming shortened V by 2 bases and J by 4 bases, and 11 bases separated the two germline ends. The CDR3 spells CASSYQLGSTGELFF. CDR3 DNA sequence: TGTGCCAGCAGTTACCAATTAGGCTCCACCGGGGAGCTGTTTTTT.

This chain links TRBV5-1 with TRBJ2-1; a possible D gene is TRBD1 (6 bases). The germline V and J ends were trimmed by 3 bases and 4 bases, with 11 bases remaining between them. This CDR3 has 14 residues. Germline CDR1 and CDR2: SGHRS and YFSETQ. Written as DNA, the CDR3 is TGCGCCAGCAGCTGGGGACACGGTTACAATGAGCAGTTCTTC. Translating gives CASSWGHGYNEQFF.

The rearrangement links TRBV12-3 or TRBV12-4 to TRBJ2-3; D uncertain. Between the trimmed V and J ends, which lost 6 bases and 1 base, there was a span of 5 bases. This CDR3 contains 12 residues. The CDR3: CASRVGTDTQYF. The DNA of the CDR3 is TGTGCCAGCAGGGTGGGCACAGATACGCAGTATTTT.

The V call is TRBV20-1, the J call TRBJ2-5; 9 bases map to TRBD2. The CDR3 spans 13 residues. From germline, CDR1 is DFQATT and CDR2 SNEGSKA (reference sequence). Germline trimming cut 5 bases from V and 5 bases from J; bases unmatched to any gene: 6. Here the CDR3 reads CSAPSGTGETQYF. The CDR3 DNA follows: TGCAGTGCTCCTAGCGGGACTGGTGAGACCCAGTACTTC.

The chain joins TRBV20-1 to TRBJ2-2, with TRBD2 identical over 12 bases. With 2 bases clipped from V and 5 bases from J, the junction kept 3 bases outside the gene matches. The CDR3 runs to 15 residues. Per the germline V gene, CDR1 is DFQATT and CDR2 is SNEGSKA (reference sequence). DNA of the CDR3: TGCAGTGCTAGAAGAACTAGCGGGAGGACCGGGGAGCTGTTTTTT. It specifies CSARRTSGRTGELFF.

This chain links TRBV19 with TRBJ2-7, with D possibly matching TRBD2 (6 bases). Germline V CDR1 and CDR2: LNHDA, SQIVND (reference sequence). The CDR3 extends over 11 amino acids. V was trimmed by 10 bases and J by 0 bases, leaving 7 bases between them. CDR3 amino acids: CATGVSYEQYF. CDR3 in DNA: TGTGCCACGGGGGTCTCCTACGAGCAGTACTTC.

The CDR3 loop is CASSPRAGSIDTQYF. DNA of the CDR3: TGCGCCAGCAGCCCGCGGGCGGGAAGTATAGATACGCAGTATTTT. The rearrangement links TRBV5-1 to TRBJ2-3; a weak D match, TRBD2 (6 bases). V was clipped by 4 bases and J by 5 bases, with 17 bases between them. Germline values: CDR1 SGHRS, CDR2 YFSETQ. The CDR3 sequence is 15 residues long.

The sample holds a few counts of this clonotype. The chain links TRBV6-4 to TRBJ1-2, with 12 bases identical to TRBD1. The CDR3 covers 18 residues. Trimming at V came to 0 bases and at J to 4 bases, leaving 9 bases not matched to a gene. CDR1 is MRHNA and CDR2 is SNTAGT in the germline V gene. The CDR3 loop is CASSDSGTGGGRIYGYTF. CDR3 DNA: TGTGCCAGCAGTGACTCCGGGACAGGGGGCGGACGAATCTATGGCTACACCTTC.

The sample holds a few counts of this clonotype. The gene calls are TRBV4-3 and TRBJ2-5; D possibly uses TRBD1 or TRBD2 (5 bases each). The length of the CDR3 is 14 residues. Germline CDR1 and CDR2: LGHNA and YSLEER. V lost 1 base, J lost 5 bases, and 11 bases lay in between. The CDR3 bases are TGCGCCAGCAGCCAAGGGGGCGCGGGTGAGACCCAGTACTTC. Translation gives CASSQGGAGETQYF.

This clonotype was seen a few times. The V gene is TRBV20-1, the J gene TRBJ2-1; 7 bases agree with TRBD2. From germline, CDR1 is DFQATT and CDR2 SNEGSKA (reference sequence). V dropped 6 bases and J dropped 4; count of bases not matched to a gene: 3. The CDR3 contains 12 residues. The CDR3 protein is CSAKRGYNEQFF. The CDR3 region has the DNA TGCAGTGCAAAGCGGGGATACAATGAGCAGTTCTTC.

This clonotype came up a few times. The chain uses TRBV2 and TRBJ2-3; D gene ambiguous. The germline gives CDR1 SNHLY, CDR2 FYNNEI. The CDR3 is made up of 15 amino acids. Trimming cost V 4 bases and J 0 bases, with 11 bases left between them. Written as DNA, the CDR3 is TGTGCCAGCAGTGTTTTTGCCACTAGCACAGATACGCAGTATTTT. Translated, it gives CASSVFATSTDTQYF.

Ten or more counts support this clonotype. This sequence joins TRBV6-1 and TRBJ1-2; 7 bases line up with TRBD1. Germline V gives CDR1 MNHNS, CDR2 SASEGT. Germline trimming cut 5 bases from V and 8 bases from J; bases unmatched to any gene: 11. The CDR3 totals 14 residues. CDR3 nucleotide sequence: TGTGCCAGCAGTACAGGACAGGTCCGGGGCGGCTACACCTTC. Its translation: CASSTGQVRGGYTF.

The table lists this clonotype with a few counts. This rearrangement joins TRBV7-2 to TRBJ2-7, with D maybe TRBD2 (6 bases). This CDR3 comprises 15 residues. In germline, CDR1 is SGHTA, CDR2 FQGNSA. Trimming stripped 2 bases from V and 7 bases from J, with 18 bases between. Here the CDR3 DNA reads TGTGCCAGCAGCTTAAGTGGCGGGACCGTTGGGGAGCAGTACTTC. Protein product: CASSLSGGTVGEQYF.

The V and J genes are TRBV2 and TRBJ2-6; the match to TRBD1 covers 10 bases. V was pared by 10 bases and J by 4 bases, with 7 bases of the junction left unmatched. Germline loops: CDR1 SNHLY, CDR2 FYNNEI. The CDR3 sequence is 15 residues long. The CDR3 coding sequence is TGTGCCAAAACAGGGACAGGGGTAGGGGCCAACGTCCTGACTTTC. Amino acid sequence: CAKTGTGVGANVLTF.

V gene TRBV7-8 combines with J gene TRBJ1-5; a weak D match, TRBD1 (5 bases). Per the germline V gene, CDR1 is SGHVS and CDR2 is FQNEAQ. The CDR3 is 14 amino acids. With 7 bases removed from V and 7 bases from J, the gap between germline ends came to 17 bases. This CDR3 is CASTPAGRDQPQHF. The DNA for the CDR3 is TGTGCCAGCACCCCGGCAGGGAGGGACCAGCCCCAGCATTTT.

This clonotype was counted between two and nine times. The chain links TRBV28 to TRBJ2-7; 9 bases fit TRBD1. Looked up from germline, CDR1 is MDHEN and CDR2 is SYDVKM. The CDR3 extends over 18 amino acids. V lost 7 bases, J lost 4 bases, and 20 bases stayed unmatched. CDR3 loop: CASTKLMRDRDWAYEQYF. The CDR3 region has the DNA TGTGCCAGCACTAAACTCATGAGGGACAGGGACTGGGCGTACGAGCAGTACTTC.

This clonotype was counted a few times. The junction departs from the called germline gene at one end, perhaps through a read error. CDR3 in DNA: TGCCTCACTAGGAGAGGTTCTAACTATGGCTACACCTTC. Translating it yields CLTRRGSNYGYTF. The chain carries TRBV28 and TRBJ1-2; no firm D call. This CDR3 contains 13 residues. Per the germline V gene, CDR1 is MDHEN and CDR2 is SYDVKM.

This clonotype was seen a few times. This chain joins TRBV6-5 and TRBJ2-5, with TRBD1 as a possible D gene (8 bases). Per germline, CDR1 MNHEY and CDR2 SVGAGI. The CDR3 has 16 residues. The ends were cut back, 4 bases at V and 5 bases at J, with 20 bases in the middle. CDR3 region: CASSSPLTGEGETQYF. CDR3 in DNA: TGTGCCAGCAGTTCCCCCTTGACAGGGGAGGGGGAGACCCAGTACTTC.

This clonotype was seen a handful of times. The chain links TRBV7-9 to TRBJ2-3; 8 bases agree with TRBD1. V shed 1 base and J 1 base; nucleotides not matched to a gene: 4. Germline loops: CDR1 SEHNR, CDR2 FQNEAQ (reference sequence). The CDR3 spans 16 residues. Written as DNA, the CDR3 is TGTGCCAGCAGCTTAGTATCAGGGGGCGGCACAGATACGCAGTATTTT. As protein: CASSLVSGGGTDTQYF. The full variable domain, its missing parts supplied by reference TRBV7-9 and TRBJ2-3, is DTGVSQNPRHKITKRGQNVTFRCDPISEHNRLYWYRQTLGQGPEFLTYFQNEAQLEKSRLLSDRFSAERPKGSFSTLEIQRTEQGDSAMYLCASSLVSGGGTDTQYFGPGTRLTVL.

V is TRBV30 and J is TRBJ1-1; TRBD1 aligns across 10 bases. V was clipped by 3 bases and J by 5 bases; unmatched bases: 9. The CDR3 runs to 15 residues. Per the germline V gene, CDR1 is GTSNPN and CDR2 is SVGIG (reference sequence). For the CDR3, the DNA is TGTGCCTGGAGGGGACAGGGGTTATCGGGGACTGAAGCTTTCTTT. It yields the protein CAWRGQGLSGTEAFF.

The V and J genes are TRBV20-1 and TRBJ1-1; the D gene is possibly TRBD1 (5 bases). Germline V lookup: CDR1 DFQATT, CDR2 SNEGSKA (reference sequence). The CDR3 has 12 amino acids. V was pared by 6 bases and J by 11 bases, with 19 bases between. The CDR3 here is CSAQGGVGRAFF. In DNA form, the CDR3 reads TGCAGTGCGCAGGGAGGGGTAGGCCGGGCTTTCTTT.

The chain carries TRBV11-2 and TRBJ2-3; 13 nucleotides match TRBD2. Germline V CDR1 and CDR2: SGHAT, FQNNGV. V was pared by 5 bases and J by 5 bases, with 7 bases of the junction left unmatched. This CDR3 has 16 amino acids. This CDR3 is CASSETSGGAIDTQYF. For the CDR3, the DNA is TGTGCCAGCAGCGAAACTAGCGGGGGGGCAATAGATACGCAGTATTTT.

This chain links TRBV20-1 with TRBJ1-4; 9 positions agree with TRBD1. The CDR3 is 16 amino acids. The ends lost 1 base at V and 7 bases at J; junction bases unmatched: 10. Germline V gives CDR1 DFQATT, CDR2 SNEGSKA (reference sequence). CDR3 sequence reads: CSARGPGQGRGEKLFF. The CDR3 nucleotides are TGCAGTGCTAGAGGCCCGGGACAGGGAAGGGGTGAAAAACTGTTTTTT.

The V call is TRBV25-1, the J call TRBJ2-1, with TRBD1 as a possible D gene (5 bases). The germline V and J ends were trimmed by 1 base and 2 bases, with 6 bases remaining between them. The CDR3 covers 14 residues. Germline V gene lookup returns CDR1 MGHDK and CDR2 SYGVNS. CDR3 DNA: TGTGCCAGCAGTGAATGGACACCCTACAATGAGCAGTTCTTC. Translated, it gives CASSEWTPYNEQFF.

This clonotype was seen more than once but under ten times. This chain links TRBV11-2 with TRBJ2-7, with no clear D. CDR3 size: 15 residues. V lost 2 bases and J 1 base, leaving 12 bases between the germline ends. The V gene's germline CDR1 is SGHAT and CDR2 FQNNGV. The DNA of the CDR3 is TGTGCCAGCAGCTTAATGCCCACTGCGTCCTACGAGCAGTACTTC. It is translated as CASSLMPTASYEQYF.

V gene TRBV5-1 combines with J gene TRBJ2-1, with 12 bases lining up with TRBD2. The CDR3 loop spans 17 amino acids. V lost 2 bases and J lost 2; bases outside the gene matches: 5. Germline V CDR1 and CDR2: SGHRS, YFSETQ. CDR3 protein: CASSLSSGRETYNEQFF. Written as DNA, the CDR3 is TGCGCCAGCAGCTTATCTAGCGGGAGGGAAACCTACAATGAGCAGTTCTTC.